This T cell receptor (beta chain) was identified during a study of blood T cell repertoires in COVID-19. The overall study: COVID-19 samples, acute and convalescent, were from the United States, Italy and Spain.

As processed by the authors: Cell counts per sample came from amplifying reference gene primers. This table comes from immunoSEQ multiplex PCR, and its TCRdb copy is limited to in-frame clones, with some not included. The DNA gave D and trimming, while V, J and clone size come from that table. Altogether 90,000 to 100,000 clones are present, 70% to 85% being singletons, with the ten largest covering roughly 25%. The CDR3 has 15 residues. V was pared by 0 bases and J by 6 bases, with 15 bases between. Germline V lookup: CDR1 SGHDT, CDR2 YYEEEE. The chain is built from TRBV5-6 and TRBJ1-1; possibly TRBD1 for D (6 bases). Sequenced sample: peripheral blood. This receptor was taken from a man aged 55 to 70 with acute or convalescent COVID-19. The CDR3 DNA reads TGTGCCAGCAGCTTGGGGGGGCCTCGAGGACCTGAAGCTTTCTTT. Translated: CASSLGGPRGPEAFF.